The sequence of this TCR beta chain was determined in a study of blood T cells in healthy people across ages. Study at large: The capture of about one barcoded beta molecule per two T cells was achieved by template switching.

Between the trimmed V and J ends, which lost 4 bases and 2 bases, there was a span of 14 bases. This CDR3 region has 15 residues. Looked up from germline, CDR1 is LGHDT and CDR2 is YNNKEL (reference sequence). Caucasian, healthy and from Russia, the donors were aged between about 6 and 90. It was with a sample-barcoded 5' primer and a J-beta primer mix that a second PCR of about 6 to 12 cycles was run. Each cDNA molecule received a tag from a template-switch adaptor that had 12 random nucleotides. TCRdb reanalysed the 5' RACE reads using MiXCR and keeps one entry per CDR3 protein. Of around 1,600,000 distinct CDR3 sequences listed, under 55% are singletons. Study-level results: Both higher diversity and more naive CD4+ cells marked long-lived donors when set against aged donors.

The sample holds one count of this clonotype. No antigen is known for it. The chain uses TRBV3-1 and TRBJ1-1; D ambiguous. The sequence came from a woman between 18 and 30 years old in good health. Sequenced: blood. CDR3 bases: TGTGCCAGCAGCCGCGCCTTGACGGAAAACACTGAAGCTTTCTTT. This translates into CASSRALTENTEAFF.